This T cell receptor (beta chain) stems from a study of early T cells in non-severe SARS-CoV-2 infection. TCRdb used MiXCR to reprocess the 5' RACE reads, holding one entry per CDR3 protein. Of about 89,000 distinct CDR3 sequences in the sample, roughly 15% are singletons; the top ten hold approximately 5.1%. Germline V lookup: CDR1 DFQATT, CDR2 SNEGSKA (reference sequence). V lost 6 bases and J lost 4; bases outside the gene matches: 5. The CDR3 consists of 14 residues. Only a few counts were recorded for this clonotype. The receptor was isolated from an adult who was a healthcare worker with PCR-confirmed SARS-CoV-2 infection or an uninfected control (not recorded which). The V and J genes are TRBV20-1 and TRBJ2-1, with 11 bases aligning to TRBD2. Material: whole blood, obtained at baseline. The CDR3 coding sequence is TGCAGTGCCCTCGGGACTAGCGGATACAATGAGCAGTTCTTC. Translation: CSALGTSGYNEQFF.